The sequence of this T cell receptor (beta chain) was determined in a study of blood T cell repertoires in COVID-19 (TCRdb year 2020). In the study overall: Collaborator samples came from the United States, Italy and Spain and covered acute and convalescent phases of COVID-19. The prospective study material was composed of cDNA or gDNA derived from T cells, B-cell-depleted T cells, or PBMCs. Deeply sampled blood TCRbeta repertoires from subjects exposed to, actively infected with, or recovered from COVID-19 were included in the dataset. The repertoires were made available in a free public database intended to serve as a resource for research on the immune response to SARS-CoV-2. The samples were drawn from the first 160 participants of the ongoing ImmuneRACE study and from 1,254 subjects provided by 6 global collaborators. The sample metadata nearly always contained a de-identified subject ID, COVID-19 status, age in years and sex. HLA class I and class II types, where available, came from metadata supplied by the sample provider rather than from assay-based typing. General findings and caveats noted by the study authors: The quantity of clinical and demographic metadata differed by source and by participant and was supplied without curation.

V lost 0 bases and J lost 5 bases, and the count of bases not matched to a germline gene is 6. CDR1 SGHRS and CDR2 YFSETQ are derived from the germline V gene. From the cysteine through the phenylalanine, the CDR3 covers 15 amino acids. The entry retains the CDR3 DNA only, 45 bases that are in frame from base 1. The immunoSEQ Assay, a bias-controlled multiplex PCR, was used to amplify TCRbeta CDR3 regions from genomic DNA. As for how the authors treated the data: The number of nucleated cells in each sample was estimated from the amplification of reference gene primers within the assay. To quantify the absolute abundance of each unique TCRbeta CDR3 rearrangement, sequence reads were collapsed and filtered. For each sample, productive Simpson clonality was calculated as the square root of Simpson's diversity index across productive rearrangements. TCRdb limited this immuneACCESS table to in-frame rearrangements with V and J called. A share of clones is missing; checked studies link under half to unresolved V genes, and the rest is unexplained. The D gene and trimming were derived from the DNA, and the V and J assignments and clone size from that table. This sample holds around 200,000 clones; approximately 83% were observed only once. About a tenth of the sample is taken by the ten largest.

Points on this clone: The clone's antigen remains unknown. No per-base quality is available; no much larger clone lies one base away.

Whole blood was collected in K2EDTA tubes by collaborating institutions according to the institutions' own protocols. For TCRbeta analysis, collaborators shipped samples as frozen whole blood, isolated PBMCs, or DNA extracted from either of those sample types. This TCR was sampled from a human donor with active or convalescent COVID-19. The donor label of this sample is uncertain. Sequencing was performed on peripheral blood. The sequence links TRBV5-1 to TRBJ2-3; the central 7 bases match TRBD1. The DNA sequence is TGCGCCAGCAGCTTGGTTAGGGGGCTCGGAGATACGCAGTATTTT. Protein translation: CASSLVRGLGDTQYF. Where the CDR3 stops, the reference TRBV5-1 and TRBJ2-3 genes take over; the full variable domain is KAGVTQTPRYLIKTRGQQVTLSCSPISGHRSVSWYQQTPGQGLQFLFEYFSETQRNKGNFPGRFSGRQFSNSRSEMNVSTLELGDSALYLCASSLVRGLGDTQYFGPGTRLTVL.